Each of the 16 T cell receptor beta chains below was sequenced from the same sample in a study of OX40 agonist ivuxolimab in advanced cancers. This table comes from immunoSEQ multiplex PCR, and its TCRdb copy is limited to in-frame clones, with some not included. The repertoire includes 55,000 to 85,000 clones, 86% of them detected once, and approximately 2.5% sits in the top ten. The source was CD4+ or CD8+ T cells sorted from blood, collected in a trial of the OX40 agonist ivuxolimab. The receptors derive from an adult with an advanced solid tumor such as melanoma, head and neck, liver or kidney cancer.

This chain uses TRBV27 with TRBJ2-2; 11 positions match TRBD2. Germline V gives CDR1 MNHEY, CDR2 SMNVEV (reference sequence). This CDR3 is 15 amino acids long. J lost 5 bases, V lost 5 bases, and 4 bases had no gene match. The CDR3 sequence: CASSPRLAGTGELFF. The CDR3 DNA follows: TGTGCCAGCAGTCCCCGACTAGCGGGGACCGGGGAGCTGTTTTTT.

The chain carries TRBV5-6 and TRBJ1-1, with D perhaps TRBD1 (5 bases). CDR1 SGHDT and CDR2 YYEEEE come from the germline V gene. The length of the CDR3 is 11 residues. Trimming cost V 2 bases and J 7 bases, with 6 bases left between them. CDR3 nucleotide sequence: TGTGCCAGCAGCTTTACAGGTGAAGCTTTCTTT. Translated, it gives CASSFTGEAFF.

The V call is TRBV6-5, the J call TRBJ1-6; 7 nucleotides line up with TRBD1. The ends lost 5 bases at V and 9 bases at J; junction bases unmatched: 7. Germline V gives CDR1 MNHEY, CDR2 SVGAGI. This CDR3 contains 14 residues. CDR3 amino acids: CASSGTDVSSPLHF. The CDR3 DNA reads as TGTGCCAGCAGTGGGACAGACGTGAGTTCACCCCTCCACTTT.

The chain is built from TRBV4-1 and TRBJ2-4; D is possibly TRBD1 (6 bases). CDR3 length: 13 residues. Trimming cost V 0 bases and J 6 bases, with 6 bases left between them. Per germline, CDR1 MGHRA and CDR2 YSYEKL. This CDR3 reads CASSQDRGNIQYF. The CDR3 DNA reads TGCGCCAGCAGCCAAGACAGGGGAAACATTCAGTACTTC.

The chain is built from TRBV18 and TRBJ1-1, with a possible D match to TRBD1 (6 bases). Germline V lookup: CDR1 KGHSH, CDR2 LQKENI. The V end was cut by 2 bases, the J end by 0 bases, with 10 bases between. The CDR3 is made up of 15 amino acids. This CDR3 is CASSPGQPVNTEAFF. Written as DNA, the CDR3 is TGTGCCAGCTCACCAGGACAGCCCGTGAACACTGAAGCTTTCTTT.

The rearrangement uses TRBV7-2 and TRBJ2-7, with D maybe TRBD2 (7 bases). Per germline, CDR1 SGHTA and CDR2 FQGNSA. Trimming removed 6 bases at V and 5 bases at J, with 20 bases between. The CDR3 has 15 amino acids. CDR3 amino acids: CASRGRAQGLDEQYF. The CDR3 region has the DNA TGTGCCAGCAGAGGGAGGGCACAGGGTCTGGACGAGCAGTACTTC.

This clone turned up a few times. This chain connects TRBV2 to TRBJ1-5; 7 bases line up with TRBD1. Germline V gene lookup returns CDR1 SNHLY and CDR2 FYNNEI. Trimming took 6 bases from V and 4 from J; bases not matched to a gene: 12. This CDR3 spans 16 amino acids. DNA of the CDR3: TGTGCCAGCAGGGGGGGAGGGACAGCAATTAATCAGCCCCAGCATTTT. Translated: CASRGGGTAINQPQHF.

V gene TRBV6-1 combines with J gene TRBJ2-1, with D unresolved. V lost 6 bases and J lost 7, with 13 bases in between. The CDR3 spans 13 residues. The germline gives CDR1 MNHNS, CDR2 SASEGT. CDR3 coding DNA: TGTGCCAGCAGCTTGGGCAGCTCGAATGAGCAGTTCTTC. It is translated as CASSLGSSNEQFF.

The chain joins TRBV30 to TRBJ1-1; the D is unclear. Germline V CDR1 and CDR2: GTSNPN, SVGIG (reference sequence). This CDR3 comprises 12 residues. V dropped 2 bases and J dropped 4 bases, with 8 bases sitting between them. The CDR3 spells CAWSFGSTEAFF. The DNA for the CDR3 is TGTGCCTGGAGTTTCGGGAGCACTGAAGCTTTCTTT. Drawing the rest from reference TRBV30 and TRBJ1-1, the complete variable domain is SQTIHQWPATLVQPVGSPLSLECTVEGTSNPNLYWYRQAAGRGLQLLFYSVGIGQISSEVPQNLSASRPQDRQFILSSKKLLLSDSGFYLCAWSFGSTEAFFGQGTRLTVV.

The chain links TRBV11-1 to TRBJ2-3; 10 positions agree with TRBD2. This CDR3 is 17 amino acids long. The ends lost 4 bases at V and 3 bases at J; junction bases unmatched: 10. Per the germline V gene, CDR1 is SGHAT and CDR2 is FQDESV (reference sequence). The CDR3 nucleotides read TGTGCCAGCAGCTCCCGCCCCGGGACTAGCGTTACAGATACGCAGTATTTT. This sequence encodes CASSSRPGTSVTDTQYF.

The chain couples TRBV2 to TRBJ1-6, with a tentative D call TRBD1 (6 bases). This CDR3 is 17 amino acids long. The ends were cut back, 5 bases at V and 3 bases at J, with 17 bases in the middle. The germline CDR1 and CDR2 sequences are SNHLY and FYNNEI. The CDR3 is CASSYKQGGLYNSPLHF. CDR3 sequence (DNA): TGTGCCAGCAGTTACAAACAGGGCGGGCTCTATAATTCACCCCTCCACTTT.

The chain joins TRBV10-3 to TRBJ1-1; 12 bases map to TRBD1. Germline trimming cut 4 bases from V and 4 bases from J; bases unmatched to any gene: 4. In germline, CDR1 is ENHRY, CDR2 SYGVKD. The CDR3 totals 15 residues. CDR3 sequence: CAISGGQGAFTEAFF. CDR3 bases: TGTGCCATCAGTGGGGGACAGGGGGCGTTCACTGAAGCTTTCTTT.

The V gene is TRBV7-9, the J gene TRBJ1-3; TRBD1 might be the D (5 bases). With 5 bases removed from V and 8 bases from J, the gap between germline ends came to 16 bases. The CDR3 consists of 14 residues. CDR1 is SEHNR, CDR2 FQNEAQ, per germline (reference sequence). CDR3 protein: CASSPTQVAYTIYF. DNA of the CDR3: TGTGCCAGCAGCCCAACACAGGTGGCGTACACCATATATTTT.

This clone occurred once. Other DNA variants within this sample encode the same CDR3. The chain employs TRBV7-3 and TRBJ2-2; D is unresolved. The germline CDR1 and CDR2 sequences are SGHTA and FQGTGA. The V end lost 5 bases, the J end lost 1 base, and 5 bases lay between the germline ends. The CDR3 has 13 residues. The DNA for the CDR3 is TGTGCCAGCAGCCCGGGGAACACCGGGGAGCTGTTTTTT. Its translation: CASSPGNTGELFF.

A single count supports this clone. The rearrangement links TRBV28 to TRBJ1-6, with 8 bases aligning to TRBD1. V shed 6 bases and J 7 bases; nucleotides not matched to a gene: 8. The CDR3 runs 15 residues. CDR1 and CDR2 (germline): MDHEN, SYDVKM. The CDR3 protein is CASSYGQGVNSPLHF. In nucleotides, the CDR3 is TGTGCCAGCAGCTACGGACAGGGAGTGAATTCACCCCTCCACTTT.

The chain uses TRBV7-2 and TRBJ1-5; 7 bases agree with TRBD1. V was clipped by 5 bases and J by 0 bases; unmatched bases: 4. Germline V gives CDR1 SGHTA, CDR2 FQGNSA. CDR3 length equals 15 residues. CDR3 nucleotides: TGTGCCAGCAGCCCCCAGGGGGGTAGCAATCAGCCCCAGCATTTT. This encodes CASSPQGGSNQPQHF.